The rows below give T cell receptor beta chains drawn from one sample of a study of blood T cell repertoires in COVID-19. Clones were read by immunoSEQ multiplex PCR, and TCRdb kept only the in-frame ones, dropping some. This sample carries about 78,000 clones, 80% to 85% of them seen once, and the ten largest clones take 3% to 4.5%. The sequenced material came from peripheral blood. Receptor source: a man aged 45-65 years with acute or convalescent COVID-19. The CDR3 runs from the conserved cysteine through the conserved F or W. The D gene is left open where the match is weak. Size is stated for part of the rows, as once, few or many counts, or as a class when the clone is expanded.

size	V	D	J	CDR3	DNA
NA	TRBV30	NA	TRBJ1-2	CAWSRLGAYGYTF	TGTGCCTGGTCAAGACTCGGAGCATATGGCTACACCTTC
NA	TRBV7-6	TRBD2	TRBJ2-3	CASKGGGPDTQYF	TGTGCCAGCAAGGGCGGGGGGCCTGATACGCAGTATTTT
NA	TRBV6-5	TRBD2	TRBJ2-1	CASSSGRSYNEQFF	TGTGCCAGCAGTAGCGGGAGGTCCTACAATGAGCAGTTCTTC
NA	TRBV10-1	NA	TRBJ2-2	CASSDWTTGELFF	TGCGCCAGCAGTGATTGGACTACCGGGGAGCTGTTTTTT
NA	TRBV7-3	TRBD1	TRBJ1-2	CASSLQGNRRISGYTF	TGTGCCAGCAGCCTACAGGGGAATAGGAGGATAAGTGGCTACACCTTC
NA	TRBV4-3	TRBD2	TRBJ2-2	CASSQVREGRDTGELFF	TGCGCCAGCAGCCAAGTGCGGGAGGGCCGGGACACCGGGGAGCTGTTTTTT
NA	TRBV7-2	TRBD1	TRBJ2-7	CASSSGTGIGEQYF	TGTGCCAGCAGCTCCGGGACAGGGATAGGCGAGCAGTACTTC
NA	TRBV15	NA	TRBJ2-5	CATSGWGRGGQETQYF	TGTGCCACCAGCGGATGGGGCAGGGGCGGCCAAGAGACCCAGTACTTC
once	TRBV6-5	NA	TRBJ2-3	CASRRQSTDTQYF	TGTGCCAGCAGGCGACAGAGCACAGATACGCAGTATTTT
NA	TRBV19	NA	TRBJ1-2	CASSIPEMGYTF	TGTGCCAGTAGTATCCCCGAGATGGGCTACACCTTC
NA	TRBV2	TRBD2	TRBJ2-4	CASSGLAGGLAGKNIQYF	TGTGCCAGCAGTGGACTAGCGGGGGGGCTAGCGGGCAAAAACATTCAGTACTTC
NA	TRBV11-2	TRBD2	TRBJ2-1	CASSRGTSLYNEQFF	TGTGCCAGCAGTAGAGGGACTAGCCTCTACAATGAGCAGTTCTTC
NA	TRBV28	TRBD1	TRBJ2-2	CASSQWGQGPTGELFF	TGTGCCAGCAGTCAGTGGGGACAGGGACCCACCGGGGAGCTGTTTTTT
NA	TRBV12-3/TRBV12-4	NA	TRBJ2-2	CASGRQNTGELFF	TGTGCCAGCGGGCGTCAGAACACCGGGGAGCTGTTTTTT
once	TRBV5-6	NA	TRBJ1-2	CASSLTTDNGYTF	TGTGCCAGCAGCTTGACGACAGATAATGGCTACACCTTC
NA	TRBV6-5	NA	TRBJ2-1	CASSPSSSYNEQFF	TGTGCCAGCAGCCCGTCCAGCTCCTACAATGAGCAGTTCTTC
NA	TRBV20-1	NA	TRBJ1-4	CSGLVWEKLFF	TGCAGTGGGTTAGTCTGGGAAAAACTGTTTTTT
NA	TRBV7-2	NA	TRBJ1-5	CASSLHPPGSSNQPQHF	TGTGCCAGCAGCTTACACCCCCCCGGGAGTAGCAATCAGCCCCAGCATTTT
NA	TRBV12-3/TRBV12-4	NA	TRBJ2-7	CASSLNRDEQYF	TGTGCCAGCAGTTTAAACAGGGACGAGCAGTACTTC
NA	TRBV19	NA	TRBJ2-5	CASSFGETQYF	TGTGCCAGTAGTTTCGGGGAGACCCAGTACTTC
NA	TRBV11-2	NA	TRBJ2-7	CASSLGRGKQGYEQYF	TGTGCCAGCAGCTTAGGTAGGGGGAAACAGGGTTACGAGCAGTACTTC
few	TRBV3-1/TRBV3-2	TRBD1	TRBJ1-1	CASSQGTGNTEAFF	TGTGCCAGCAGCCAAGGGACAGGGAACACTGAAGCTTTCTTT
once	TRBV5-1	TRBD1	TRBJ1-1	CASSFDRARQAFF	TGCGCCAGCAGCTTTGACAGGGCTCGCCAAGCTTTCTTT
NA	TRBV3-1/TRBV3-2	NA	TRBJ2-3	CASSQAERDTQYF	TGTGCCAGCAGCCAAGCTGAGAGGGATACGCAGTATTTT
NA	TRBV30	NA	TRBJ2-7	CAWSVGQNYEQYF	TGTGCCTGGAGTGTCGGACAAAACTACGAGCAGTACTTC
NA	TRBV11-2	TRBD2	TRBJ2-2	CASSLEAAGGTTGELFF	TGTGCCAGCAGCTTAGAGGCGGCGGGAGGGACCACCGGGGAGCTGTTTTTT
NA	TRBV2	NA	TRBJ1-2	CASSGDSNYGYTF	TGTGCCAGCAGTGGGGACTCTAACTATGGCTACACCTTC
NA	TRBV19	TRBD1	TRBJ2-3	CASSITGQGTDTQYF	TGTGCCAGTAGTATAACGGGACAGGGCACAGATACGCAGTATTTT
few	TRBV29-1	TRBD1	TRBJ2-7	CSVGQGTYEQYF	TGCAGCGTTGGACAGGGGACCTACGAGCAGTACTTC
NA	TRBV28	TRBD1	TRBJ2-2	CASSSLGQGGGELFF	TGTGCCAGCAGTTCACTGGGACAGGGAGGTGGGGAGCTGTTTTTT
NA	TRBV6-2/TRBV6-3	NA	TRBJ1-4	CASSYVRDGGEKLFF	TGTGCCAGCAGTTATGTCCGGGACGGGGGAGAAAAACTGTTTTTT
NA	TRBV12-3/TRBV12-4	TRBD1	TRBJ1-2	CAIGGQLNGYTF	TGTGCCATCGGGGGACAGTTAAATGGCTACACCTTC
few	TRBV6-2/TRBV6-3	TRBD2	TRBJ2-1	CASSPERGVYNEQFF	TGTGCCAGCAGCCCAGAGCGGGGGGTCTACAATGAGCAGTTCTTC
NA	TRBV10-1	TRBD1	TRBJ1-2	CASSGYGTGSYGYTF	TGCGCCAGCAGTGGTTACGGGACAGGATCCTATGGCTACACCTTC
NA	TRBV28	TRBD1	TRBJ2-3	CASKRQGGTDTQYF	TGTGCCAGCAAAAGACAGGGAGGCACAGATACGCAGTATTTT
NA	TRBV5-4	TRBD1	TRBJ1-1	CASSLPGQYTEAFF	TGTGCCAGCAGCCTCCCGGGACAGTACACTGAAGCTTTCTTT
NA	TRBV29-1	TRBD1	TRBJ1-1	CSVKRDRKMNTEAFF	TGCAGCGTTAAACGGGACAGAAAAATGAACACTGAAGCTTTCTTT
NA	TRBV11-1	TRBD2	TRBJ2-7	CASSLGVAGPYEQYF	TGTGCCAGCAGCTTAGGGGTAGCGGGCCCCTACGAGCAGTACTTC
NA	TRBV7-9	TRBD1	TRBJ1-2	CASSLGQGESDGYTF	TGTGCCAGCAGCTTGGGACAGGGAGAATCTGATGGCTACACCTTC